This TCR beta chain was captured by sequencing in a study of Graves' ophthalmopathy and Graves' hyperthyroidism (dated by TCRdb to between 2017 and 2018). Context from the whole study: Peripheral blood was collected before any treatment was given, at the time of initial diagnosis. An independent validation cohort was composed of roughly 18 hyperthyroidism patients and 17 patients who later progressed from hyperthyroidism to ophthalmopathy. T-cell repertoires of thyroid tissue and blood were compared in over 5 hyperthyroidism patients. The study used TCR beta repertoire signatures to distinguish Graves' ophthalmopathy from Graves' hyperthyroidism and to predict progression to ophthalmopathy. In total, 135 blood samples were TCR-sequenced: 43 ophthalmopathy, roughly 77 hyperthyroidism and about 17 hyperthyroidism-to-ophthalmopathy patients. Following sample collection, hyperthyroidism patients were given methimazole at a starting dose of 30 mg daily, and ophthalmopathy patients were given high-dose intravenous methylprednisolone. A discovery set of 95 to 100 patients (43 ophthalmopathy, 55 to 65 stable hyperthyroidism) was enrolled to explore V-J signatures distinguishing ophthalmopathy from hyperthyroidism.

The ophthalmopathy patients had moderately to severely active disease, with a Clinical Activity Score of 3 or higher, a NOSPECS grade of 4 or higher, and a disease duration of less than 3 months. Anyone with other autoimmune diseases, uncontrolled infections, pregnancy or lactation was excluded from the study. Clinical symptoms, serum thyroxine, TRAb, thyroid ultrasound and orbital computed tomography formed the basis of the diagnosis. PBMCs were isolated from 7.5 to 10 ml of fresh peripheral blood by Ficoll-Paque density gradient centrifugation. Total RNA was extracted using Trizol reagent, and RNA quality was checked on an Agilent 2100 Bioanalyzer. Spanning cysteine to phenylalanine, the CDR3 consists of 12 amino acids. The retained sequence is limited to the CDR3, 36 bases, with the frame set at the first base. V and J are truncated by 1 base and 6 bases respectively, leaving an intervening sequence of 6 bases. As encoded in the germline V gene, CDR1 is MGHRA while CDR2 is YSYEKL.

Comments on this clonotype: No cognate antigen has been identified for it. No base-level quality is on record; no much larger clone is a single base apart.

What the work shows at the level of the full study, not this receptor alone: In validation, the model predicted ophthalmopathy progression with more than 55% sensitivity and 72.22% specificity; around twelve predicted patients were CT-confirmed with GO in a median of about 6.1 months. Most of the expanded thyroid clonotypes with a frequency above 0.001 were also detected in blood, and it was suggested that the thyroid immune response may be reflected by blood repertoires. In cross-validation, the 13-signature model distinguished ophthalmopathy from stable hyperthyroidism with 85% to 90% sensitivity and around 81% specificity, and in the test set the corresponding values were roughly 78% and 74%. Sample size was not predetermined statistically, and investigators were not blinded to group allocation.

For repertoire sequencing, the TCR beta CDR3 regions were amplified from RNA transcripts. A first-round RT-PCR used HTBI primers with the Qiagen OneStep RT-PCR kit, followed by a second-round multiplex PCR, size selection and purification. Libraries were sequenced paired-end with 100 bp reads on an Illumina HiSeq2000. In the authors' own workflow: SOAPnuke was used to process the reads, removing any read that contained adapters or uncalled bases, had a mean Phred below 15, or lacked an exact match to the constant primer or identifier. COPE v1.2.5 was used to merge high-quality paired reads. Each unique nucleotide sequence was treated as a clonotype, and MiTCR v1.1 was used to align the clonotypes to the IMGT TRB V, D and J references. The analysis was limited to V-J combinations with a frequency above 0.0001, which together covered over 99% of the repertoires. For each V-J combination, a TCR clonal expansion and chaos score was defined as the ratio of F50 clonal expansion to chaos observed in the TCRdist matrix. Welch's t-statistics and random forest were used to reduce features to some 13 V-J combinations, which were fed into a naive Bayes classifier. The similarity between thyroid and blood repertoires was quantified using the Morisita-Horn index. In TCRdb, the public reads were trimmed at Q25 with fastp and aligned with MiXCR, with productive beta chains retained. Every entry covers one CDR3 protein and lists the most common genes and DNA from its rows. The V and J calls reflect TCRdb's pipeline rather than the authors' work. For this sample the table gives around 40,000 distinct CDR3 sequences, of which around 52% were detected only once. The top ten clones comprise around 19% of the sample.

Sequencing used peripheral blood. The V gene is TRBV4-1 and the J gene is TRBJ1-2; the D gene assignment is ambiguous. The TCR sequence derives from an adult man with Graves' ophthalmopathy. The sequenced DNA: TGCGCCAGCAGCCAAGGGGGAGATGGCTACACCTTC. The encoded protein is CASSQGGDGYTF.